This TCR beta chain derives from a study of cytomegalovirus exposure and HLA in healthy donors (dated 2017 in TCRdb). General notes on the study: According to an earlier analysis of 550 to 750 of the donors, about 170 million T cells yielded 90 million to 140 million unique TCR beta sequences and 276 Gb of sequence data. The aim of the study was to test whether cataloging public T cell receptors could identify signatures of past pathogen exposure. The T cell repertoires of some 700 subjects were profiled by immunosequencing and related to cytomegalovirus serostatus. The number of typed donors differed by locus: about 620-630 for A, B, C, DRB1 and DQB1; 500 to 550 for DQA1; 600 to 610 for DPA1; and about 450 for DPB1. In a later genetic analysis, genome-wide SNP genotypes for about 55% of the 666 donors were used, and that subset was treated as a discovery cohort. An early release covering 500 to 750 HLA-typed donors comprised about 320 gigabases of sequencing data and roughly 85 million unique TCR sequences. Because of strong linkage in the cohort, roughly five DR-DQ haplotypes were treated as single units for association and clustering. All discovery cohort repertoires had been generated using a single sequencing platform. Class I and class II HLA loci were covered by the typing at four-digit resolution. Of the roughly 400 genotyped donors, approximately 83% fell in the genetic ancestry cluster associated with self-reported Caucasian donors. The later analysis used no new phenotypic data to find candidate immune exposures, relying instead on TCR beta sequences and their occurrence across donors. Across under 500 genotyped donors of the cohort, an average of about 240,000 unique TCR beta nucleotide sequences per donor were sequenced, and roughly a sixth of those sequences were non-productive. Donor age, sex, ethnicity and CMV serostatus were compiled together with the repertoire data. In a later analysis, previously published TCR beta repertoires from several hundred donors were re-analyzed and high-resolution HLA genotyping was added so that TCR occurrence patterns could be studied. Along with the approximately 700-subject first cohort, a separate validation cohort of approximately 110 different subjects was used. To decide whether each TCR beta V gene segment behaved as functional or pseudogenic, an earlier analysis of 587 of the donors relied on high-throughput TCR beta sequencing. The study combined high-throughput TCR immunosequencing, statistical association of individual TCRs with disease status, and machine learning to predict cytomegalovirus infection status. The full study reports these points: Roughly uniform sequencing depth across donors was assumed in presence/absence analyses, although this assumption may not hold. According to the authors, the approach could potentially be generalized to other disease states and immunological phenotypes. The only immune exposure information available for the cohort was CMV serostatus. A further reported finding was that TCR beta sequences accurately predicted the HLA-A and HLA-B alleles for most subjects in the first cohort. Correlated functional status among segregating V segments might be attributable to linkage disequilibrium, but an unknown experimental factor could not be ruled out. A cluster of highly shared sequence variants was judged likely to be a technical artifact of the sequencing pipeline. Compared with the approximately 600-donor mean, donors in an Asian-associated ancestry cluster had fewer N-insertions in productive TCRs, according to a later genetic analysis. A total of about 180 TCR beta chains were listed by the study as associated with cytomegalovirus. A later genetic analysis associated a missense DCLRE1C variant with V-gene and J-gene trimming of TCR beta chains, and an independent cohort replicated the association. Because some donors lacked HLA typing at each locus, the association tests relied only on the typed subset. The earlier analysis of about 600 of the donors excluded some 16 rarely observed V segments, including chromosome 9 orphons, because counts were too low. Most TCR sequences were observed very rarely across donors, whereas some public TCRs were present in many individuals. At a false discovery rate of 0.05, a later analysis linked approximately 18,000 TCR beta sequences to specific HLA alleles. Some IMGT-functional V segments, including TRBV6-2 and TRBV6-3, could not be distinguished by the 87-base-pair reads and were therefore excluded. Cytomegalovirus status was reported to be diagnosed by the classifier with high specificity and sensitivity in both the original and validation cohorts. When HLA alleles, especially DR and DQ, strongly co-occurred, TCR associations were difficult to assign to individual alleles. In a later analysis, the rate of TCR association differed among HLA loci, with DRB1 alleles having the most associated TCRs and HLA-C alleles having the fewest. In a later analysis, HLA-associated TCR beta chains were found to be more clonally expanded and to have lower generation probabilities than equally common non-associated chains. In a later analysis, most CMV-associated TCR beta chains were found to appear HLA-restricted, with HLA associations seemingly driven largely by CMV exposure. In vitro tests confirmed that three of the cytomegalovirus-associated TCR beta chains recognize cytomegalovirus antigens. In this cohort, only TCR beta chains were sequenced, and detectable features were limited by the absence of alpha or paired-chain data. In a later analysis, several top co-occurrence clusters were reported to appear linked to parvovirus B19, influenza, CMV and Epstein-Barr virus. An earlier analysis of approximately 590 of the donors showed that most TCR beta V segments appeared in productive rearrangements either about 90% or about 30% of the time, which broadly matched IMGT annotations.

There are 15 amino acids in the CDR3, from cysteine to phenylalanine inclusive. Just the 45-base CDR3 DNA is kept, in frame starting at base 1. The germline V gene provides CDR1 KGHSH and CDR2 LQKENI. The V end loses 3 bases and the J end loses 0 bases, and a stretch of 11 bases separates them. Comment on this clone: It lacks a known antigen. It has no much larger one-base neighbor in the sample; base qualities were not kept.

Receptor amplification or capture employed the immunoSEQ multiplex PCR assay. For the multiplex PCR, a mixture combining 60 forward primers for TCR Vbeta segments and 13 reverse primers for TCR Jbeta segments was used. The CDR3 region of rearranged TCR beta genes was amplified from genomic DNA by a multiplex PCR assay. On the Illumina HiSeq System, the amplified TCR beta libraries were sequenced as 87-base-pair reads. The paper's processing steps were these. In a later analysis, tens of millions of unique TCR beta chains were counted across the roughly 670 repertoires, and roughly 11 million of these chains were shared by at least two donors. Raw reads were error-corrected and collapsed into unique sequences by a nearest-neighbor algorithm in which closely related sequences were merged to remove PCR and sequencing errors. CDR3 sequences were aligned to IMGT reference sequences to assign V, D and J gene segments. For a sequence to be retained, at least a six-nucleotide match to both a V gene segment and a J gene segment was required. Rearrangements were classified as productive when the CDR3 lacked stop codons and remained in frame with V and J, and all other rearrangements were classified as non-productive. CDR3 was defined by IMGT convention, running from the second conserved V-encoded cysteine to the conserved J-encoded phenylalanine. In an earlier analysis of more than 550 of the donors, sequences lacking an unambiguous match to a single V gene segment were excluded. In an earlier analysis of more than 500 of the donors, a V segment was called functional when productive rearrangements were above 56.7%, and segregating when the standard deviation between donors exceeded 5%. A statistical classification framework was built to diagnose cytomegalovirus status from the catalog of TCR beta chain sequences. A later analysis assigned V and J genes by comparing TCR nucleotide sequences with IMGT/GENE-DB human TR gene sequences. In a later analysis, CDR3 sequences and most-parsimonious VDJ recombination scenarios were assigned using the TCRdist pipeline. A later analysis defined each TCR beta chain by its CDR3 amino acid sequence plus V-gene family, and excluded reads lacking a unique V-gene family. As a way to deal with suspected cross-contamination and a sequencing artifact, a later analysis dropped approximately 590 nucleotide sequences that were highly shared and had low generation probability. In a later analysis, a clonal expansion index for each public chain was calculated from normalized within-repertoire ranks of inferred template counts. In a later analysis, generation probabilities were computed with a VDJ recombination model fitted to out-of-frame rearrangements, and the resulting probabilities were checked against IGoR. A later analysis scored TCR-TCR, TCR-HLA and TCR-CMV co-occurrence with hypergeometric tests, applying a repertoire-size bias correction to TCR pairs. A later analysis estimated false discovery rates by permuting HLA or CMV assignments 20 times. In a later analysis, co-occurring TCRs were grouped using DBSCAN, with TCRdist sequence similarity added in when clustering inside HLA-allele-positive subsets. Repertoires with fewer than 30,000 or more than 120,000 public chains were left out of co-occurrence clustering, as were about five repertoires with anomalous nucleotide sharing. TCRdb provides this immuneACCESS table in a form limited to in-frame rearrangements. Some clones are lacking; in checked studies, under half of them reflect an unresolved V gene, and why the rest are absent is not known. V and J calls and clone size come straight from that table; D and trimming were deduced from the DNA. The sample profile shows approximately 240,000 clones; 70% to 80% of them were found once. The ten largest clones take up roughly 2.5% of the sample.

In total, roughly 710 healthy bone marrow donors made up the cohort. Cohort members were all nominally healthy when sampled, although unrecorded immune exposures were likely present. The donor tested CMV seropositive, placing the donor among the approximately 290 seropositive members of the cohort. Each donor provided a peripheral blood sample, and peripheral blood mononuclear cells were used for TCR beta sequencing. Genomic DNA extraction from the blood cell samples was performed with the Qiagen DNeasy Blood Extraction Kit. The sequenced sample consisted of PBMCs. The chain was built from TRBV18 and TRBJ2-5; TRBD2 is a weak D gene call, 6 bases matching. The clonotype originates from a woman aged 55-75 years in good health and CMV-seropositive. Here the CDR3 is given as CASSPRIADQETQYF. The nucleotide sequence is TGTGCCAGCTCACCCCGTATAGCGGACCAAGAGACCCAGTACTTC.